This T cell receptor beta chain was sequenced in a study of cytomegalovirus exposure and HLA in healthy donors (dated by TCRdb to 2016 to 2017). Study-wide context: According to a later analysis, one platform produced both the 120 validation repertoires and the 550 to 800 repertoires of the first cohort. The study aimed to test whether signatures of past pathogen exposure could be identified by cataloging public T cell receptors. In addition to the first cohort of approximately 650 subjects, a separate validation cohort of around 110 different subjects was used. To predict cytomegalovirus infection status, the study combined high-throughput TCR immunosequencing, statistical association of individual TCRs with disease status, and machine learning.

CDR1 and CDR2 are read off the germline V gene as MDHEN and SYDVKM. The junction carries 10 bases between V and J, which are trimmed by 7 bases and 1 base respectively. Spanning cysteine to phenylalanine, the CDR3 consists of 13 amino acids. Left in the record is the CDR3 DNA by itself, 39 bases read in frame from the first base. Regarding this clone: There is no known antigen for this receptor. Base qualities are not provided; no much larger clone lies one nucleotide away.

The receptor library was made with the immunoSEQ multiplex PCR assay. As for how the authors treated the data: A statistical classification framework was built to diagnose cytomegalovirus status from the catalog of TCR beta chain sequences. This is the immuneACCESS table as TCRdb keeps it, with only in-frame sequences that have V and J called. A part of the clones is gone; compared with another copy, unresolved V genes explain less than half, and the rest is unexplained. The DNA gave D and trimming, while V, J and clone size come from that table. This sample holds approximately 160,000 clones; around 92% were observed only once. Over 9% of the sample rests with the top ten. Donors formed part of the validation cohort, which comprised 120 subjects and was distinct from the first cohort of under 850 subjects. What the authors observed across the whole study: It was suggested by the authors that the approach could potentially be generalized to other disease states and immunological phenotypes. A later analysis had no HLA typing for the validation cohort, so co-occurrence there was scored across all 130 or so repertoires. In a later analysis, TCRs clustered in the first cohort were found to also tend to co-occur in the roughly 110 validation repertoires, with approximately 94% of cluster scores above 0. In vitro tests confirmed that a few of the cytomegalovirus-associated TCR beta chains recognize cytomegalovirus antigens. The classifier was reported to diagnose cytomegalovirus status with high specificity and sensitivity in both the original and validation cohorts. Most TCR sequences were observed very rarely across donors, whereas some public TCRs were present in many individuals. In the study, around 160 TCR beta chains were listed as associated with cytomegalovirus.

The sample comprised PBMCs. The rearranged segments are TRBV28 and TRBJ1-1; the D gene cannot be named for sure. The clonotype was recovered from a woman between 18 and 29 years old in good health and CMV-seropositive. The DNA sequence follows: TGTGCCAGCAAATCAACAGCGAACACTGAAGCTTTCTTT. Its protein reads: CASKSTANTEAFF.